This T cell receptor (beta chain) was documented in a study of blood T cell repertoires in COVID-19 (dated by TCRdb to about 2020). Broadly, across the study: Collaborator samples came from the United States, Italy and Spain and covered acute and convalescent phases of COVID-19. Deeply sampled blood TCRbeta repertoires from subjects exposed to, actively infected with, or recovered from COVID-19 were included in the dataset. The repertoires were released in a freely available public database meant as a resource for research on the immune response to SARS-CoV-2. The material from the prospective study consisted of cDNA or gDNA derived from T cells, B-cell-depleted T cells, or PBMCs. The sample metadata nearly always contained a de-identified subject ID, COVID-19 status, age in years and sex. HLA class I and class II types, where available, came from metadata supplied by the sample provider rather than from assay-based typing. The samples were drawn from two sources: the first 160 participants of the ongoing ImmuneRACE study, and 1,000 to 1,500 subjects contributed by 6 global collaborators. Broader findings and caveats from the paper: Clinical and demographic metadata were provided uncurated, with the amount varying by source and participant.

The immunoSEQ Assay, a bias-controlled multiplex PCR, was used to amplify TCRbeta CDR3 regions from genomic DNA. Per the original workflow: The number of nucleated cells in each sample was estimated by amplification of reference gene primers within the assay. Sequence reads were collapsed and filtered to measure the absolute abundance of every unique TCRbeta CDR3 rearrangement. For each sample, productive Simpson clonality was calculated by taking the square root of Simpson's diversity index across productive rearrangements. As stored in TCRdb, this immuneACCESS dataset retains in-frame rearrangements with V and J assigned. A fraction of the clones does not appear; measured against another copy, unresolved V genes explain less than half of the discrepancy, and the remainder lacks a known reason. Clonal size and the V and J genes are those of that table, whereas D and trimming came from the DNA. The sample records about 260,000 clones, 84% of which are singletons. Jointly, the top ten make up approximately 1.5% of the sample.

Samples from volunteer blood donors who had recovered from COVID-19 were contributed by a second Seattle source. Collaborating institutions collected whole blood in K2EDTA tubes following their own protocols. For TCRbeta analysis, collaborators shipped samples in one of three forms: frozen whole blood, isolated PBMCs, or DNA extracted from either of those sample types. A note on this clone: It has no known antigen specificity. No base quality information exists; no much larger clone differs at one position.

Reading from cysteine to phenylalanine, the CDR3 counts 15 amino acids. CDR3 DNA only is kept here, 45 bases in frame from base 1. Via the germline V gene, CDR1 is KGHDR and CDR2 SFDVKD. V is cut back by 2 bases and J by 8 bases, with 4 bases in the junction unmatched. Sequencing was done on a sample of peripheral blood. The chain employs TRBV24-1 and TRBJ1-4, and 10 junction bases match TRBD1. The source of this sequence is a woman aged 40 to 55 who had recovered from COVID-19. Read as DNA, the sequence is TGTGCCACCAGTGATTCCCGGACAGGGGGAGAAAAACTGTTTTTT. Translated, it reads CATSDSRTGGEKLFF.